The clone carrying this T cell receptor (beta chain) was recorded at least ten times. PCR was performed a second time for roughly 7 to 11 cycles using a sample-barcoded 5' primer and a J-beta primer mix. TCRdb reprocessed the 5' RACE reads via MiXCR and lists one record per CDR3 protein. In the table there are 1.5 million to 2 million distinct CDR3 sequences, 28% of which are singletons. The data stem from a study of blood T cells in healthy people across ages. Across the study: Template switching captured about one barcoded beta molecule per two T cells.

Germline CDR1 reads SGHDT; CDR2 reads YYEEEE. The V end was cut by 4 bases, the J end by 2 bases, with 16 bases between. There are 15 residues in the CDR3. The chain employs TRBV5-6 and TRBJ2-7; unclear D gene. Sequences were obtained from blood. This TCR came from a woman in her thirties in good health. The CDR3 sequence is CASSLNPRQTYEQYF. CDR3 nucleotide sequence: TGTGCCAGCAGCCTCAATCCGAGGCAAACCTACGAGCAGTACTTC.